The following is a T cell receptor beta chain sequence with its context. These data come from a study of blood T cell repertoires in COVID-19. Unmatched junction bases numbered 3, after V lost 6 bases and J lost 6 bases. The CDR3 runs to 14 residues. CDR1 MNHEY and CDR2 SMNVEV come from the germline V gene (reference sequence). Under the authors' procedure: Nucleated cell number was recorded as an estimate derived from reference gene primer amplification. Assay: immunoSEQ multiplex PCR; the TCRdb copy retains only in-frame clones and omits some. Clone size and V and J calls were adopted from that table, with D and trimming inferred from the DNA. The table records approximately 310,000 clones, around 90% of them present only once.

What was sequenced was peripheral blood. V gene TRBV27 combines with J gene TRBJ2-1; 12 positions match TRBD2. This clonotype was obtained from a middle-aged man with active or convalescent COVID-19. CDR3 loop: CASRTSGSVNEQFF. Here the CDR3 DNA reads TGTGCCAGCAGGACTAGCGGGAGTGTCAATGAGCAGTTCTTC.